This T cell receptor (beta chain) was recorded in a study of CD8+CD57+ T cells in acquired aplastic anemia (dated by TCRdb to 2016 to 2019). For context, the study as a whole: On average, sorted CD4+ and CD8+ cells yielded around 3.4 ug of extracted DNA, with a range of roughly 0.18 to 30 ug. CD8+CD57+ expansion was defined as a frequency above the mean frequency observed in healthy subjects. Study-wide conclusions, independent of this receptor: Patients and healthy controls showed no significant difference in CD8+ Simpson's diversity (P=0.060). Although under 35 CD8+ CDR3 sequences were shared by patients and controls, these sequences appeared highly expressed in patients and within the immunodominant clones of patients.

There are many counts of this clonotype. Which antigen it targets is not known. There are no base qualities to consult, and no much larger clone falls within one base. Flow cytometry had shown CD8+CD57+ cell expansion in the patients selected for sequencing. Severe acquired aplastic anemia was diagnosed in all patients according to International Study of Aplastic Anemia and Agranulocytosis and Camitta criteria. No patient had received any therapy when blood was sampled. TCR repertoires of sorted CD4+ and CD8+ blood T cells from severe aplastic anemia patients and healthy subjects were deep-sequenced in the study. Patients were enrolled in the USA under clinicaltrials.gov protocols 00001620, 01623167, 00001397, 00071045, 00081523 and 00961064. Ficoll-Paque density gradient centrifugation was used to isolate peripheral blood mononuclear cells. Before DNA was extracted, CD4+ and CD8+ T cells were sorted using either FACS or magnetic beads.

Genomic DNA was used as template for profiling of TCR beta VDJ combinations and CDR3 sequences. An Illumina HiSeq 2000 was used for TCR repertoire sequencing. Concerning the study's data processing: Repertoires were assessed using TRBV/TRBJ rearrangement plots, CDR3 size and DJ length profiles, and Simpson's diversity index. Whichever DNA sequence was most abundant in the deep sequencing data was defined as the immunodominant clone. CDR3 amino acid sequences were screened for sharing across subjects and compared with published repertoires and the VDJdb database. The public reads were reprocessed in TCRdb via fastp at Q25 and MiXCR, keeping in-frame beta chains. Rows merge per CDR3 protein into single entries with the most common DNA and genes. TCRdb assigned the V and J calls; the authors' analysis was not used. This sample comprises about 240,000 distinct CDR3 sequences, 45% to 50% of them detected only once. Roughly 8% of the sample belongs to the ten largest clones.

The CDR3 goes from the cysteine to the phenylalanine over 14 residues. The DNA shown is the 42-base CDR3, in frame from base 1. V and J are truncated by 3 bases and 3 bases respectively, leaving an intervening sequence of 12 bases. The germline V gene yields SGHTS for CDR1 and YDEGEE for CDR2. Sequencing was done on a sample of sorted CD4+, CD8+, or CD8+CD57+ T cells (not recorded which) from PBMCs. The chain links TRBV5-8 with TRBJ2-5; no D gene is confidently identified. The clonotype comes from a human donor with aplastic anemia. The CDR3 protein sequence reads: CASSSAPPEETQYF. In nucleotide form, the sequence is TGTGCCAGCAGCTCCGCGCCGCCCGAAGAGACCCAGTACTTC.